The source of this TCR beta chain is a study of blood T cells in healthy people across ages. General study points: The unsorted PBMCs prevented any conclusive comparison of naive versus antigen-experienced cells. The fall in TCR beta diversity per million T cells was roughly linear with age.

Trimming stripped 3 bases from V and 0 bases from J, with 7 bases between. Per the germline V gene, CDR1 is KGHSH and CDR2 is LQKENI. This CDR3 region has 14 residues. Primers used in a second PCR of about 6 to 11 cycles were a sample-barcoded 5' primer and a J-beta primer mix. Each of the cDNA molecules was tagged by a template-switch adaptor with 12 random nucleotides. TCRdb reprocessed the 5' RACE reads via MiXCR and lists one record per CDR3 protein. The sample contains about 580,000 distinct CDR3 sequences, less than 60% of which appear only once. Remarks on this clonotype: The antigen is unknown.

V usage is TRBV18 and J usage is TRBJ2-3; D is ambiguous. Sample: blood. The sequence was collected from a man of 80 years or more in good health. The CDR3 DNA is TGTGCCAGCTCACCCCTGGCCAGCACAGATACGCAGTATTTT. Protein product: CASSPLASTDTQYF.